This T cell receptor beta chain was documented in a study of blood T cells in healthy people across ages. This clonotype turned up a few times. Its antigen is as yet unknown. This CDR3 region has 15 residues. V shed 5 bases, J shed 2 bases, and the junction held 6 bases outside the gene matches. Germline V gene lookup returns CDR1 SGHVS and CDR2 FNYEAQ. Study-wide findings and caveats: In older individuals, TCR beta diversity per million T cells was lower, falling roughly linearly with age.

A second PCR of about 7 to 11 cycles used a sample-barcoded 5' primer and a J-beta primer mix. TCRdb called the 5' RACE reads again in MiXCR, with one record for every CDR3 protein. The table lists 780,000 or so distinct CDR3 sequences, roughly three fifths of them singletons. The material sequenced was blood. The chain combines TRBV7-6 with TRBJ2-1, with 7 bases aligning to TRBD2. The source is a man between 35 and 55 years old in good health. This CDR3 reads CASSERDGPYNEQFF. The DNA of the CDR3 is TGTGCCAGCAGCGAGCGGGACGGACCCTACAATGAGCAGTTCTTC.